The next 27 T cell receptor beta chains were all read from a single sample in a study of T cell repertoires in cytomegalovirus infection. MiXCR, run by TCRdb on the reads, gives a single entry per CDR3 protein. The sample includes a few hundred thousand distinct CDR3 sequences, roughly 42% of them seen just once. Which antigens these TCRs recognize remains unknown. Sequencing was performed on cultured PBMCs, taken from culture after CMV antigen stimulation. Receptors were obtained from a human donor in good health (CMV status not recorded). Some clones in this sample may be carry-over from other donors' samples.

The rearrangement joins TRBV20-1 to TRBJ1-2, with 8 bases identical to TRBD1. CDR1 is DFQATT and CDR2 is SNEGSKA in the germline V gene (reference sequence). The CDR3 consists of 12 residues. With V trimmed by 6 bases and J by 6 bases, 6 bases remained unmatched. CDR3 sequence reads: CSARTGQHGYTF. Here the CDR3 DNA reads TGCAGTGCCAGGACAGGGCAACATGGCTACACCTTC.

The rearrangement uses TRBV20-1 and TRBJ2-5; perhaps TRBD2 as D (6 bases). V lost 1 base and J lost 5, with 20 bases in between. Per germline, CDR1 DFQATT and CDR2 SNEGSKA (reference sequence). CDR3 size: 16 residues. The CDR3, as DNA: TGCAGTGCTAGAGGGGGATTTCGTGGGAGCGGGGAGACCCAGTACTTC. Translation: CSARGGFRGSGETQYF.

This clonotype was observed a few times. The chain links TRBV29-1 to TRBJ2-1, with D possibly being TRBD1 (5 bases). The germline V gene encodes CDR1 SQVTM and CDR2 ANQGSEA. The CDR3 is made up of 13 amino acids. V was shortened by 7 bases and J by 9 bases, with 19 bases between the two germline ends. DNA of the CDR3: TGCAGCGGTGCCCCCCAGGGCCACGGTGAGCAGTTCTTC. As protein: CSGAPQGHGEQFF.

A few counts support this clonotype. The chain uses TRBV7-2 and TRBJ2-4; D possibly corresponds to TRBD1 (5 bases). Germline values: CDR1 SGHTA, CDR2 FQGNSA. There are 14 residues in the CDR3. V lost 4 bases to trimming and J lost 7 bases, with 14 bases between them. As DNA, the CDR3 is TGTGCCAGCAGCTGGGCCAAGGGGATGAACATTCAGTACTTC. Residues: CASSWAKGMNIQYF.

This chain uses TRBV4-1 with TRBJ2-1; possible D gene TRBD2, 6 bases. The germline V and J ends were trimmed by 4 bases and 5 bases, with 15 bases remaining between them. Per the germline V gene, CDR1 is MGHRA and CDR2 is YSYEKL. CDR3 length equals 15 residues. CDR3 in DNA: TGCGCCAGCAGCCTTTCCGCGGGACTCAACAATGAGCAGTTCTTC. Protein product: CASSLSAGLNNEQFF.

The gene calls are TRBV18 and TRBJ1-1; 7 bases line up with TRBD1. V was clipped by 2 bases and J by 4 bases; unmatched bases: 7. The CDR3 has 15 amino acids. Germline V gene sequence: CDR1 KGHSH, CDR2 LQKENI. The CDR3 is CASSPGIDRVTEAFF. The CDR3 DNA reads as TGTGCCAGCTCACCAGGTATCGACAGGGTCACTGAAGCTTTCTTT. The whole variable domain, remainder taken from reference TRBV18 and TRBJ1-1, is NAGVMQNPRHLVRRRGQEARLRCSPMKGHSHVYWYRQLPEEGLKFMVYLQKENIIDESGMPKERFSAEFPKEGPSILRIQQVVRGDSAAYFCASSPGIDRVTEAFFGQGTRLTVV.

In its sample, this clonotype was seen a few times. The chain links TRBV12-3 or TRBV12-4 to TRBJ2-1; TRBD2 matches at 9 bases. This CDR3 has 16 residues. V shed 5 bases and J 2 bases; nucleotides not matched to a gene: 7. In DNA, the CDR3 is TGTGCCAGCAGTGCCCGACTAGCGGATGCCTACAATGAGCAGTTCTTC. Amino acid sequence: CASSARLADAYNEQFF.

This clonotype has only a few counts. The chain links TRBV6-2 or TRBV6-3 to TRBJ2-1; 7 bases map to TRBD2. Germline V gene data show CDR1 as MNHEY and CDR2 as SVGEGT. The V segment lost 5 bases and the J segment 9 bases; nucleotides outside the gene matches: 7. This CDR3 contains 13 residues. CDR3 amino acids: CASSTQTGGEQFF. The CDR3 DNA reads TGTGCCAGCAGTACCCAGACGGGGGGTGAGCAGTTCTTC.

This chain links TRBV6-5 with TRBJ1-2, with 9 nucleotides matching TRBD1. V was clipped by 7 bases and J by 2 bases; unmatched bases: 11. The germline V gene has CDR1 MNHEY and CDR2 SVGAGI. The CDR3 loop spans 16 amino acids. The CDR3 sequence is CASTRTGAISNYGYTF. CDR3 DNA: TGTGCCAGCACCAGGACAGGGGCGATCTCCAACTATGGCTACACCTTC.

The chain recombines TRBV19 with TRBJ1-5, with D possibly being TRBD1 (5 bases). Germline V lookup: CDR1 LNHDA, CDR2 SQIVND (reference sequence). The CDR3 has 13 amino acids. V was clipped by 5 bases and J by 7 bases, with 12 bases between them. As DNA, the CDR3 is TGTGCCAGTAGTTCGGTTGGGGACCAGCCCCAGCATTTT. It is translated as CASSSVGDQPQHF.

This clonotype was detected only once. The DNA of the CDR3 is TGTGCCAGCAGCGTAGGGCCGGGAGGATCGGGAAACACCATATATTTT. This encodes CASSVGPGGSGNTIYF. The chain combines TRBV9 with TRBJ1-3, with D hard to call. Between the trimmed V and J ends, which lost 0 bases and 4 bases, there was a span of 14 bases. The CDR3 runs 16 residues. CDR1 and CDR2 from the germline V gene are SGDLS and YYNGEE.

The V and J genes are TRBV10-3 and TRBJ2-5, with 7 positions matching TRBD1. CDR1 ENHRY and CDR2 SYGVKD come from the germline V gene. The CDR3 consists of 12 residues. Losses at the gene ends were 8 bases for V and 7 bases for J; bases not matched to a gene: 7. The CDR3 nucleotides read TGTGCCATCCAAGGGACAGCTCGGACCCAGTACTTC. Its translation is CAIQGTARTQYF.

In its sample, this clonotype was seen many times. The CDR3 here is CASNSGREETQYF. CDR3 nucleotide sequence: TGTGCCAGCAACAGCGGGAGGGAAGAGACCCAGTACTTC. The chain recombines TRBV7-2 with TRBJ2-5; 10 bases fit TRBD2. There are 13 residues in the CDR3. With V trimmed by 7 bases and J by 3 bases, 2 bases remained unmatched. Germline CDR1 is SGHTA and CDR2 is FQGNSA.

The table lists this clonotype with a few counts. This CDR3 is CASRIYTEAFF. The CDR3 nucleotides read TGTGCCAGTAGAATTTACACTGAAGCTTTCTTT. This chain joins TRBV19 and TRBJ1-1; unclear D gene. The V and J ends lost 6 bases and 3 bases respectively, with 5 bases between them. The length of the CDR3 is 11 residues. CDR1 and CDR2 (germline): LNHDA, SQIVND (reference sequence).

The V and J genes are TRBV6-1 and TRBJ1-1; the D gene is possibly TRBD1 (5 bases). There are 15 residues in the CDR3. Germline V gene lookup returns CDR1 MNHNS and CDR2 SASEGT. Trimming stripped 5 bases from V and 1 base from J, with 14 bases between. CDR3 coding DNA: TGTGCCAGCAGTTTTACAGGTCTTACGAACACTGAAGCTTTCTTT. Its protein is CASSFTGLTNTEAFF.

This clonotype was seen a few times. The V and J genes are TRBV6-1 and TRBJ2-7; TRBD1 is a possible D gene (6 bases). CDR1 MNHNS and CDR2 SASEGT come from the germline V gene. V was pared by 6 bases and J by 2 bases, with 17 bases between. The CDR3 length is 15 residues. The CDR3: CASSGPWTVPYEQYF. The CDR3 region has the DNA TGTGCCAGCAGCGGCCCCTGGACAGTTCCCTACGAGCAGTACTTC.

This sequence joins TRBV5-5 and TRBJ2-7; the D is unclear. V was cut by 1 base and J by 4 bases, with 9 bases left in between. CDR1 SGHKS and CDR2 YYEKEE come from the germline V gene (reference sequence). The CDR3 spans 13 residues. Written as DNA, the CDR3 is TGTGCCAGCAGCTTGTGGGATTTGTACGAGCAGTACTTC. Translating gives CASSLWDLYEQYF.

This clonotype was recorded a few times. The rearrangement links TRBV6-1 to TRBJ2-7, with D perhaps TRBD2 (6 bases). CDR3 length equals 14 residues. The V end was cut by 2 bases, the J end by 2 bases, with 10 bases between. Germline V gene data show CDR1 as MNHNS and CDR2 as SASEGT. The CDR3 reads CASSELAKTYEQYF. DNA for the CDR3: TGTGCCAGCAGTGAACTAGCGAAGACCTACGAGCAGTACTTC.

J is TRBJ1-2 and V is TRBV7-9, with TRBD1 matching 8 bases. The germline CDR1 and CDR2 sequences are SEHNR and FQNEAQ (reference sequence). The CDR3 extends over 13 amino acids. With V trimmed by 5 bases and J by 4 bases, 3 bases remained unmatched. The CDR3 sequence: CASSRGQGYGYTF. As DNA, the CDR3 is TGTGCCAGCAGCCGAGGACAGGGCTATGGCTACACCTTC.

This clonotype was observed at least ten times. The chain employs TRBV7-2 and TRBJ2-3; TRBD2 aligns across 7 bases. Germline-derived CDR1 and CDR2 are SGHTA and FQGNSA. With 2 bases clipped from V and 5 bases from J, the junction kept 10 bases outside the gene matches. This CDR3 contains 16 residues. As DNA, the CDR3 is TGTGCCAGCAGCTTATGGGGGGAGGGCCGGGAAGATACGCAGTATTTT. Translated: CASSLWGEGREDTQYF. Supplemented by reference TRBV7-2 and TRBJ2-3, the full variable domain reads GAGVSQSPSNKVTEKGKDVELRCDPISGHTALYWYRQSLGQGLEFLIYFQGNSAPDKSGLPSDRFSAERTGGSVSTLTIQRTQQEDSAVYLCASSLWGEGREDTQYFGPGTRLTVL.

The gene calls are TRBV5-6 and TRBJ2-7; unclear D gene. V lost 0 bases and J 5 bases, leaving 12 bases between the germline ends. Germline assignment: CDR1 SGHDT and CDR2 YYEEEE. CDR3 length: 14 amino acids. The CDR3 is CASSLERIFHEQYF. The CDR3 DNA is TGTGCCAGCAGCTTGGAGCGCATCTTCCACGAGCAGTACTTC.

This clonotype came up a few times. The CDR3 bases are TGTGCCAGCAGCCTGGCTGTAGTAACCACTGAAGCTTTCTTT. Protein: CASSLAVVTTEAFF. This rearrangement joins TRBV7-9 to TRBJ1-1; D unclear. The ends were cut back, 5 bases at V and 4 bases at J, with 14 bases in the middle. This CDR3 has 14 amino acids. The V gene's germline CDR1 is SEHNR and CDR2 FQNEAQ (reference sequence).

The V gene is TRBV7-2, the J gene TRBJ2-7, with 7 bases lining up with TRBD2. The CDR3 is 17 residues long. Looked up from germline, CDR1 is SGHTA and CDR2 is FQGNSA. Trimming cost V 0 bases and J 3 bases; bases outside gene matches: 11. The CDR3 DNA sequence: TGTGCCAGCAGCTTAGCTAGCGGGCGGGGGAGGGACTACGAGCAGTACTTC. It translates to CASSLASGRGRDYEQYF.

V is TRBV15 and J is TRBJ2-7; 8 nucleotides agree with TRBD1. Losses at the gene ends were 0 bases for V and 4 bases for J; bases not matched to a gene: 14. Germline V gene sequence: CDR1 LNHNV, CDR2 YYDKDF (reference sequence). The CDR3 length is 18 residues. CDR3 nucleotides: TGTGCCACCAGCAGAGATCTGGAGGACAGGGCCCTAGGGTACGAGCAGTACTTC. Its translation: CATSRDLEDRALGYEQYF. Full variable domain (missing parts from reference TRBV15 and TRBJ2-7): DAMVIQNPRYQVTQFGKPVTLSCSQTLNHNVMYWYQQKSSQAPKLLFHYYDKDFNNEADTPDNFQSRRPNTSFCFLDIRSPGLGDTAMYLCATSRDLEDRALGYEQYFGPGTRLTVT.

Only a few counts were recorded for this clonotype. The DNA for the CDR3 is TGCGCCAGCAGCCCGGGTACCTTAGGGAGCTCCTACAATGAGCAGTTCTTC. It specifies CASSPGTLGSSYNEQFF. V is TRBV4-1 and J is TRBJ2-1; a possible D gene is TRBD2 (5 bases). The V end was cut by 4 bases, the J end by 0 bases, with 16 bases between. From germline, CDR1 is MGHRA and CDR2 YSYEKL. This CDR3 spans 17 amino acids.

This clonotype turned up a few times. CDR3 nucleotide sequence: TGTGCCAGCAGGCAGGGGGCTTATCAGCCCCAGCATTTT. Its protein product is CASRQGAYQPQHF. V gene TRBV12-3 or TRBV12-4 combines with J gene TRBJ1-5, with 8 bases lining up with TRBD1. V trimming: 6 bases; J trimming: 5 bases; junction bases outside the gene matches: 3. The CDR3 contains 13 residues.

The sample holds a few counts of this clonotype. V gene TRBV7-9 combines with J gene TRBJ2-7, with 7 bases fitting TRBD2. Germline trimming cut 3 bases from V and 2 bases from J; bases unmatched to any gene: 7. In germline, CDR1 is SEHNR, CDR2 FQNEAQ (reference sequence). The CDR3 is made up of 15 amino acids. DNA of the CDR3: TGTGCCAGCAGCTTGGATTCCGGGGGGACCTACGAGCAGTACTTC. It encodes CASSLDSGGTYEQYF.